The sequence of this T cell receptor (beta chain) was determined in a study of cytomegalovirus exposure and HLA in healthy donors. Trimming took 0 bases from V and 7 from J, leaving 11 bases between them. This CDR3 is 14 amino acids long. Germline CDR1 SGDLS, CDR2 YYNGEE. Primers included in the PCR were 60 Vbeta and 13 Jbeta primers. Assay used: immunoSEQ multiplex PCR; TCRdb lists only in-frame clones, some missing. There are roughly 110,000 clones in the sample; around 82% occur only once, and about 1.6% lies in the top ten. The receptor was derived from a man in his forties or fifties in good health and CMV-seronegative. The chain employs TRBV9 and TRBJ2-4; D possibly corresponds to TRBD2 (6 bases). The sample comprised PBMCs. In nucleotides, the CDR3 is TGTGCCAGCAGCGTAGAAGGGAGCGGGAACATTCAGTACTTC. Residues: CASSVEGSGNIQYF.